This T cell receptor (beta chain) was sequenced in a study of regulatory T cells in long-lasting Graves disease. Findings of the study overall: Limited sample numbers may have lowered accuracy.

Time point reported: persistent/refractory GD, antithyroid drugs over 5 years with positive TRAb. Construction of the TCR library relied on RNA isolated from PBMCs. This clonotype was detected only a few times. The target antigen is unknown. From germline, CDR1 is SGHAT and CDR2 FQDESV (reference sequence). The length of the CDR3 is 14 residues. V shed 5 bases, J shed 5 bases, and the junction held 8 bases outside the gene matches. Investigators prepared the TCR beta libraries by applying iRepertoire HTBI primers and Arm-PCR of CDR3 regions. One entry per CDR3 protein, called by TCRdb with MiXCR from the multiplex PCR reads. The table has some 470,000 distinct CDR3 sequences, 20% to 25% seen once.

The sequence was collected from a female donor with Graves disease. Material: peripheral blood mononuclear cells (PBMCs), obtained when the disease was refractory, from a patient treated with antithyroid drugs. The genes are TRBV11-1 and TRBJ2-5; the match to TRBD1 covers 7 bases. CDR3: CASSIEGARETQYF. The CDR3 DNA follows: TGTGCCAGCAGCATTGAGGGGGCGCGGGAGACCCAGTACTTC.